The T cell receptor beta chain under discussion was sequenced for a study of shared clonotypes between healthy human individuals. Study at large: CD8 memory received one plate per donor, CD8 naive two, CD4 memory three and CD4 naive three. General observations from the study: Memory subsets generally showed lower estimated richness than naive subsets.

Germline assignment: CDR1 GTSNPN and CDR2 SVGIG (reference sequence). V was trimmed by 2 bases and J by 0 bases, leaving 11 bases between them. CDR3 length equals 15 residues. Repertoires were generated with immunoSEQ multiplex PCR, while TCRdb's copy carries only in-frame clones and drops some. The sample records 2 million to 2.5 million clones, about 92% being singletons. In regard to this clone: Its antigen is not known.

Specimen: naive CD4+ T cells from PBMCs. The subset here: CD45RA+ positively selected. The TCR sequence derives from a man aged 18 to 29 in good health. Some clones in this sample may be carry-over from other donors' samples. The chain is built from TRBV30 and TRBJ1-3; perhaps TRBD1 as D (5 bases). CDR3 DNA: TGTGCCTGGAGTCCACCAGGGAACTCTGGAAACACCATATATTTT. This codes for CAWSPPGNSGNTIYF.